This T cell receptor (beta chain) stems from a study of identical twins. General study findings and limits: Invariant populations such as MAIT and iNKT cells could partly muddle zero-insertion analyses. Twin-shared out-of-frame alpha sequences were enriched for low generation probability.

Template switching added a universal primer binding site, and final cDNA carried unique molecular identifiers. Via MiXCR, TCRdb re-called the 5' RACE reads, giving one row per CDR3 protein. The sample holds about 890,000 distinct CDR3 sequences, 9% to 15% seen once. This clonotype was counted ten times or more. Its antigen is not identified. The same data also contributed to another study, on yellow fever vaccine responses in identical twins.

The TCR sequence derives from a woman between 18 and 29 years old in good health. Sample: PBMCs.

CDR3 sequence: CASSLLGSGGETQYF. CDR3 in DNA: TGTGCCAGCAGTTTATTAGGTAGCGGGGGTGAGACCCAGTACTTC. The V and J genes are TRBV28 and TRBJ2-5, with TRBD2 identical over 9 bases. From germline, CDR1 is MDHEN and CDR2 SYDVKM. V shed 1 base and J 5 bases; nucleotides not matched to a gene: 5. CDR3 length: 15 residues.